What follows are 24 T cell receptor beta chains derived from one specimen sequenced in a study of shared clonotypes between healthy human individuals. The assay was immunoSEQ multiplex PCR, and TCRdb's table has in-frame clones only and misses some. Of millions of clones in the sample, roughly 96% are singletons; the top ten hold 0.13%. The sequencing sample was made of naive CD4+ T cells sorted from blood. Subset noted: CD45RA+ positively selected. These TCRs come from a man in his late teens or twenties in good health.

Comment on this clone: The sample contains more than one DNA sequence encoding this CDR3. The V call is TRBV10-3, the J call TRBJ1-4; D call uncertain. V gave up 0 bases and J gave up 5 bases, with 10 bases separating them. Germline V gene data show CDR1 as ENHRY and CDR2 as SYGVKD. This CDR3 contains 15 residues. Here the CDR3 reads CAISESGTANEKLFF. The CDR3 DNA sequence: TGTGCCATCAGTGAGTCTGGAACCGCGAATGAAAAACTGTTTTTT.

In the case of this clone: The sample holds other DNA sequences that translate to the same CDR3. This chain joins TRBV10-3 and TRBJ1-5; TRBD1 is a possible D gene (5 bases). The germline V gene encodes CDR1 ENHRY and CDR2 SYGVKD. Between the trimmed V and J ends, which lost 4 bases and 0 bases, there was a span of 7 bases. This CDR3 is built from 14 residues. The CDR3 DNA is TGTGCCATCAGTGGGGGGAATAGCAATCAGCCCCAGCATTTT. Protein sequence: CAISGGNSNQPQHF.

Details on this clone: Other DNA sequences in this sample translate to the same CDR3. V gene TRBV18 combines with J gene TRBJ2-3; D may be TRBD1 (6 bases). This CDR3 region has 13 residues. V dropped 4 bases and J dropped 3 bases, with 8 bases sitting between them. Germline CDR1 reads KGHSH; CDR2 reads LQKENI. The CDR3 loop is CASSRGGTDTQYF. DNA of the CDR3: TGTGCCAGCTCACGAGGGGGAACAGATACGCAGTATTTT.

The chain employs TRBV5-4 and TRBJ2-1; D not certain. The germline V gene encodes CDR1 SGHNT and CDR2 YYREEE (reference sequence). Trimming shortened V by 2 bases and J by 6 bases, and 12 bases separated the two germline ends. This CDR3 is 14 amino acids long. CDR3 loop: CASSFGLLSNEQFF. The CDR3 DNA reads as TGTGCCAGCAGCTTCGGGCTCTTGTCCAATGAGCAGTTCTTC. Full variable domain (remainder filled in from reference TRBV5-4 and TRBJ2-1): ETGVTQSPTHLIKTRGQQVTLRCSSQSGHNTVSWYQQALGQGPQFIFQYYREEENGRGNFPPRFSGLQFPNYSSELNVNALELDDSALYLCASSFGLLSNEQFFGPGTRLTVL.

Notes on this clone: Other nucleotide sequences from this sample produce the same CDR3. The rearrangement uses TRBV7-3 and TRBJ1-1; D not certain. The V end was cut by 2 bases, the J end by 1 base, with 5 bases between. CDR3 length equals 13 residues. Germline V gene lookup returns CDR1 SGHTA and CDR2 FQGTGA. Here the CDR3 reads CASSLSANTEAFF. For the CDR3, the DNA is TGTGCCAGCAGCTTATCGGCGAACACTGAAGCTTTCTTT.

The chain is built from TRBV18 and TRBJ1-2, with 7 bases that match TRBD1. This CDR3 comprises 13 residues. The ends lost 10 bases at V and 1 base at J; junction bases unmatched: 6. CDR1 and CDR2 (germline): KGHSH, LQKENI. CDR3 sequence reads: CATSGQSNYGYTF. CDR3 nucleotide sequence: TGTGCCACCTCGGGACAGAGTAACTATGGCTACACCTTC.

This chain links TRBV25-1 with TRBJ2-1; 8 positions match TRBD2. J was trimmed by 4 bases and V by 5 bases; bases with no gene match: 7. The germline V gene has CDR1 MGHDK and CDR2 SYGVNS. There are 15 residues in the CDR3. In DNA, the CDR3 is TGTGCCAGCAGTAGGGAGGGCGGGGGGTACAATGAGCAGTTCTTC. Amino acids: CASSREGGGYNEQFF.

This chain's CDR3 is CASRETFNEQFF. DNA of the CDR3: TGTGCCAGCAGGGAGACTTTCAATGAGCAGTTCTTC. The chain employs TRBV2 and TRBJ2-1; D remains unclear. The V and J ends lost 6 bases and 6 bases respectively, with 9 bases between them. The CDR3 totals 12 residues. Germline CDR1 and CDR2: SNHLY and FYNNEI. Together with reference TRBV2 and TRBJ2-1, the CDR3 gives the full variable domain: EPEVTQTPSHQVTQMGQEVILRCVPISNHLYFYWYRQILGQKVEFLVSFYNNEISEKSEIFDDQFSVERPDGSNFTLKIRSTKLEDSAMYFCASRETFNEQFFGPGTRLTVL.

The CDR3 DNA is TGCGCCAGCAGCTGGGGGACTCCCTTCGAGACCCAGTACTTC. Amino acids: CASSWGTPFETQYF. V and J are TRBV5-1 and TRBJ2-5; a possible D gene is TRBD2 (6 bases). Germline CDR1 is SGHRS and CDR2 is YFSETQ. CDR3 length: 14 amino acids. The V end lost 3 bases, the J end lost 5 bases, and 14 bases lay between the germline ends.

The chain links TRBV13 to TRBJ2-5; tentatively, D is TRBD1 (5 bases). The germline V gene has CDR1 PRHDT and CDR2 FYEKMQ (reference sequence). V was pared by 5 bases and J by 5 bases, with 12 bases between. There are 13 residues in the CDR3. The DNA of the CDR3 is TGTGCCAGCAGCCCAGGGTGGTCGGAGACCCAGTACTTC. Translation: CASSPGWSETQYF.

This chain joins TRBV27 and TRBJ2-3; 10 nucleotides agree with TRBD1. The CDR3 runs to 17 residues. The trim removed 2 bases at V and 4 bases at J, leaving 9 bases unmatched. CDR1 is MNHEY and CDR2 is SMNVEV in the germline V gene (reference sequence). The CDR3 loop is CASSLNPDRGRADTQYF. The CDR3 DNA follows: TGTGCCAGCAGTTTAAACCCGGACAGGGGGAGGGCAGATACGCAGTATTTT.

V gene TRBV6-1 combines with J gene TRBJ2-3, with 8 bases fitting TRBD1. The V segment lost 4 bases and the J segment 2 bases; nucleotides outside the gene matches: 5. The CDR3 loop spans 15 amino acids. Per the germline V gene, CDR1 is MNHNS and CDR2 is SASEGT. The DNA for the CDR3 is TGTGCCAGCAGTGGACGGACAGGGAACACAGATACGCAGTATTTT. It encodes CASSGRTGNTDTQYF.

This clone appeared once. Here the CDR3 DNA reads TGTGCCAGCAGTTTTAAACAGGGTAATAGCAATCAGCCCCAGCATTTT. Its protein product is CASSFKQGNSNQPQHF. The chain carries TRBV28 and TRBJ1-5; D might be TRBD1 (6 bases). The ends were cut back, 3 bases at V and 0 bases at J, with 12 bases in the middle. The CDR3 extends over 16 amino acids. Germline loops: CDR1 MDHEN, CDR2 SYDVKM.

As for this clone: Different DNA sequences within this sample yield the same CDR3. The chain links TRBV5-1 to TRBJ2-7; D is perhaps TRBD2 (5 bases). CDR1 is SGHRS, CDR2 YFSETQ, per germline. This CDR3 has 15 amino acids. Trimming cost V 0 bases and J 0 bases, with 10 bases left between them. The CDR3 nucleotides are TGCGCCAGCAGCTTGGTTCCGGGAAGCTCCTACGAGCAGTACTTC. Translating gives CASSLVPGSSYEQYF.

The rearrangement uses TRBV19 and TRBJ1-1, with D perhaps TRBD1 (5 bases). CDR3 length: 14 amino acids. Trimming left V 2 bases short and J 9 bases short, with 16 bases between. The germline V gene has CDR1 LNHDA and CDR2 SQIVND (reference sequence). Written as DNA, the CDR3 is TGTGCCAGTAGTATAAAGGACAATCAGAGAAAAGCTTTCTTT. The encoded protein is CASSIKDNQRKAFF.

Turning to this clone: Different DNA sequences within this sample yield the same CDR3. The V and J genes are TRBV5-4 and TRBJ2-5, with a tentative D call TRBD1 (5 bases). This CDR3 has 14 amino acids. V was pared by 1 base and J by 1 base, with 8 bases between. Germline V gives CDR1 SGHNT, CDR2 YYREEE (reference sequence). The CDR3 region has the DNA TGTGCCAGCAGCTTGCAGGGAATCCAAGAGACCCAGTACTTC. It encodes CASSLQGIQETQYF.

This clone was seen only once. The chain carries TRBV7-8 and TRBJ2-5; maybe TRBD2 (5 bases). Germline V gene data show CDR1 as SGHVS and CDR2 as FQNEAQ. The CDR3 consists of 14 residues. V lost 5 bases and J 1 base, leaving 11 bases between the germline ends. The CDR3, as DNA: TGTGCCAGCAGCCCGCAACTAGGCCAAGAGACCCAGTACTTC. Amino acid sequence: CASSPQLGQETQYF.

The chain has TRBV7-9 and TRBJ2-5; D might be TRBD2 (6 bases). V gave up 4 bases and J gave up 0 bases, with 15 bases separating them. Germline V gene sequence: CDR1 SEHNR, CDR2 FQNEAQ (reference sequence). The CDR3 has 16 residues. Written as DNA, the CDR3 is TGTGCCAGCAGCTCGGGGACTTCCCTGTACCAAGAGACCCAGTACTTC. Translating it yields CASSSGTSLYQETQYF.

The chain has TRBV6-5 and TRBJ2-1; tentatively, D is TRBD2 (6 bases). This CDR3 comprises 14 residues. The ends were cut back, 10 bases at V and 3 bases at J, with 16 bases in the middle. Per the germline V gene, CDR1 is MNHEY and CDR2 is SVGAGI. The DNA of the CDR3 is TGTGCCACCAGGCCGGGACTGCTCTACAATGAGCAGTTCTTC. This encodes CATRPGLLYNEQFF.

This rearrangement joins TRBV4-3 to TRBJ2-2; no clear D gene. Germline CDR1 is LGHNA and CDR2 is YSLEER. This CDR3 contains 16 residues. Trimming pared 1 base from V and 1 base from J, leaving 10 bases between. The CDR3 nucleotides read TGCGCCAGCAGCCAAGCCCAAATAGTGAACACCGGGGAGCTGTTTTTT. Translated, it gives CASSQAQIVNTGELFF.

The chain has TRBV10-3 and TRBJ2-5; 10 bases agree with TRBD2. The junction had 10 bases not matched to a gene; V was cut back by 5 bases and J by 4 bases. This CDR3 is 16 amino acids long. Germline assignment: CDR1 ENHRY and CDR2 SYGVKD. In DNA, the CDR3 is TGTGCCATCAGTCCTAGCGGGGGCTCTAAGGTAGAGACCCAGTACTTC. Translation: CAISPSGGSKVETQYF.

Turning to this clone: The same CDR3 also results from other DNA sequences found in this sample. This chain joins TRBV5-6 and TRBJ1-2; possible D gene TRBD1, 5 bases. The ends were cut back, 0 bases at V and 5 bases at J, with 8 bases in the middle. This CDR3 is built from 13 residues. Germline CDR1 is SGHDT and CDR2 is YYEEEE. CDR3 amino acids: CASSLGGAYGYTF. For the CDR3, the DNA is TGTGCCAGCAGCTTGGGTGGGGCATATGGCTACACCTTC.

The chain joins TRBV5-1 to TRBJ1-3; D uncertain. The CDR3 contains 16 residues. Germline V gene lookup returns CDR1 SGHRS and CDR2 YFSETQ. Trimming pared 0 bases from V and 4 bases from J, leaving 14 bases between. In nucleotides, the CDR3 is TGCGCCAGCAGCTTGGGTCCCATCGGCGGCGGAAACACCATATATTTT. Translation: CASSLGPIGGGNTIYF.

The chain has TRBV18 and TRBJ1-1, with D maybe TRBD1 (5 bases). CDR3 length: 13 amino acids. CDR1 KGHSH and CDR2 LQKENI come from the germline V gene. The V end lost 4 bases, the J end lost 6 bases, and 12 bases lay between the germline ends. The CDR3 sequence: CASSQSGYPEAFF. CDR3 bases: TGTGCCAGCTCACAATCAGGGTACCCTGAAGCTTTCTTT.